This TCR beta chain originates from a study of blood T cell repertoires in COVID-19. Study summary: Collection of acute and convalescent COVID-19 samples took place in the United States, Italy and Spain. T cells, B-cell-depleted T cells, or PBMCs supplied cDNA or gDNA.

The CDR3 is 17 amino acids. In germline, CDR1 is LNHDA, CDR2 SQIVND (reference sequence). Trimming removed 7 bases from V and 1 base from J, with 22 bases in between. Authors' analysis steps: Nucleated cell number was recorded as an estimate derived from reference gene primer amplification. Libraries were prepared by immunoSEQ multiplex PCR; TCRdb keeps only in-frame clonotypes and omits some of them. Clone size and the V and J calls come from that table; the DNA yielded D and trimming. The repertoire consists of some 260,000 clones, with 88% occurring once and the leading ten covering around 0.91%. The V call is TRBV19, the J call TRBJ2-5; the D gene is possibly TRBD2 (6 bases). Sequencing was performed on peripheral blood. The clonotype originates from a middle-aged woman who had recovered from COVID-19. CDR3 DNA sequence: TGTGCCAGTACCGCACGAGCTTGGGGGGTGTCCCAAGAGACCCAGTACTTC. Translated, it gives CASTARAWGVSQETQYF.